This is a list of T cell receptor beta chains from one sample in a study of shared clonotypes between healthy human individuals. Assay used: immunoSEQ multiplex PCR; TCRdb lists only in-frame clones, some missing. In the table there are about 2.4 million clones, 93% of which are singletons. Sample: naive CD4+ T cells from PBMCs. The source of these receptors is a man younger than 35 in good health. Some clones in this sample may be carry-over from other donors' samples. CDR3s include the opening cysteine and the closing phenylalanine or tryptophan. A D gene is named only where the DNA matches it firmly. Some rows mark clone size as missing; the rest say once, few, many or name a class of expanded clone.

D gene	clone size	CDR3 length	V gene	J gene	CDR3 DNA	CDR3 protein
TRBD2	NA	16	TRBV7-3	TRBJ2-1	TGTGCCAGCAGCTTAGCGGGCGGGAGTGTATACAATGAGCAGTTCTTC	CASSLAGGSVYNEQFF
NA	NA	14	TRBV5-4	TRBJ2-7	TGTGCCAGCAGCTTAATAGGAAAGGGGGGAGAGCAGTACTTC	CASSLIGKGGEQYF
NA	NA	12	TRBV5-8	TRBJ2-5	TGTGCCACCACGCGGGATGCAGAGACCCAGTACTTC	CATTRDAETQYF
NA	NA	14	TRBV28	TRBJ1-1	TGTGCCAGCAGGACAAACAGGTTGAACACTGAAGCTTTCTTT	CASRTNRLNTEAFF
NA	NA	15	TRBV5-4	TRBJ2-1	TGTGCCAGCAGCCCCAGAGGGGATGCCTACAATGAGCAGTTCTTC	CASSPRGDAYNEQFF
NA	NA	15	TRBV6-1	TRBJ2-3	TGTGCCAGCAGTGAAGGTCCTGACTACACAGATACGCAGTATTTT	CASSEGPDYTDTQYF
NA	NA	15	TRBV14	TRBJ2-3	TGTGCCAGCAGCCAAGATCAGCGGGGCACAGATACGCAGTATTTT	CASSQDQRGTDTQYF
NA	NA	14	TRBV5-1	TRBJ2-1	TGCGCCAGCAGCTTGGCAGCTGGTTACGGTGAGCAGTTCTTC	CASSLAAGYGEQFF
TRBD2	NA	15	TRBV18	TRBJ2-5	TGTGCCAGCTCACCACCGGAGGGAGGGGATTGGACCCAGTACTTC	CASSPPEGGDWTQYF
TRBD2	NA	14	TRBV6-5	TRBJ2-7	TGTGCCAGCAGTTACACGGGACTTAGCGGGTCTCAGTACTTC	CASSYTGLSGSQYF
NA	NA	15	TRBV4-1	TRBJ1-3	TGCGCCAGCAGCCAATTCCGGGGGCTTGGAAACACCATATATTTT	CASSQFRGLGNTIYF
NA	NA	13	TRBV2	TRBJ1-5	TGTGCCAGCAGCACACAGGGAAATCAGCCCCAGCATTTT	CASSTQGNQPQHF
TRBD1	NA	13	TRBV28	TRBJ2-3	TGTGCCAGCAGGGGAAGGGGGCCCTTCCCGCAGTATTTT	CASRGRGPFPQYF
TRBD1	NA	15	TRBV12-5	TRBJ2-2	TGTGCTAGTACCCCCCGGACAGGGTCCACCGGGGAGCTGTTTTTT	CASTPRTGSTGELFF
NA	NA	13	TRBV11-2	TRBJ2-1	TGTGCCAGCAGCCCCCGGCAGGAGGGTGAGCAGTTCTTC	CASSPRQEGEQFF
NA	few	15	TRBV6-5	TRBJ1-1	TGTGCCAGCAGTTACTCGGTCGGGACCGTCGCCGAAGCTTTCTTT	CASSYSVGTVAEAFF
NA	NA	13	TRBV30	TRBJ2-5	TGTGCCTGGAGTGTAAGGCTCGGGGGGACCCAGTACTTC	CAWSVRLGGTQYF
TRBD2	once	15	TRBV5-5	TRBJ2-5	TGTGCCAGCAGCTTGGGACTAGCGGGGGAAGAGACCCAGTACTTC	CASSLGLAGEETQYF
NA	NA	13	TRBV5-6	TRBJ1-1	TGTGCCAGCAGCTTTAACGAGCTCACTGAAGCTTTCTTT	CASSFNELTEAFF
NA	NA	14	TRBV15	TRBJ2-7	TGTGCCACCAGCAGAGATCAATTGGCCTACGAGCAGTACTTC	CATSRDQLAYEQYF
NA	NA	15	TRBV30	TRBJ1-5	TGTGCCTGGAGTGCCCGGGTTTTGAACAATCAGCCCCAGCATTTT	CAWSARVLNNQPQHF
TRBD1	NA	15	TRBV2	TRBJ2-7	TGTGCCAGCCAAACCTCTCCGGACAGGGTGGGCGAGCAGTACTTC	CASQTSPDRVGEQYF
NA	NA	15	TRBV6-5	TRBJ2-4	TGTGCCAGCAGTTCTGGCGGGGCCGCCAAAAACATTCAGTACTTC	CASSSGGAAKNIQYF
NA	NA	15	TRBV18	TRBJ2-1	TGTGCCAGCTCGCGCGGGGACAGCTCCTACAATGAGCAGTTCTTC	CASSRGDSSYNEQFF
NA	once	14	TRBV14	TRBJ2-3	TGTGCCAGCAGCCAAGGCCAGCTGGGCGATACGCAGTATTTT	CASSQGQLGDTQYF
NA	NA	12	TRBV28	TRBJ1-2	TGTGCCAGCAGTTCGGACAGATATGGCTACACCTTC	CASSSDRYGYTF
NA	NA	15	TRBV5-6	TRBJ1-4	TGTGCCAGCAGCTTGGTTTCGGGGGAGGATGAAAAACTGTTTTTT	CASSLVSGEDEKLFF
NA	once	15	TRBV27	TRBJ1-3	TGTGCCAGCAGCCCACGGGGGGCCGGGGAAAACACCATATATTTT	CASSPRGAGENTIYF
TRBD1	NA	14	TRBV5-4	TRBJ1-2	TGTGCCAGCAGCTCCCACCGGGACAGGGGCGGCTACACCTTC	CASSSHRDRGGYTF
NA	NA	17	TRBV4-3	TRBJ2-1	TGCGCCAGCAGCCAAGTAATTGGGAGTGCCTCCTACAATGAGCAGTTCTTC	CASSQVIGSASYNEQFF
NA	NA	13	TRBV5-6	TRBJ2-7	TGTGCCAGCAGCTTGGAGAAACACTACGAGCAGTACTTC	CASSLEKHYEQYF
TRBD2	NA	15	TRBV5-6	TRBJ2-7	TGTGCCAGCAGCTTGATGCTACTAGCGGCCGGCGAGCAGTACTTC	CASSLMLLAAGEQYF
TRBD2	few	16	TRBV6-1	TRBJ2-2	TGTGCCAGCAGTGGAACTAGCGGGAGGGTTACCGGGGAGCTGTTTTTT	CASSGTSGRVTGELFF
NA	NA	13	TRBV29-1	TRBJ1-1	TGCAGCGTTGAGATGGGGGCTAACACTGAAGCTTTCTTT	CSVEMGANTEAFF
TRBD1	NA	16	TRBV11-2	TRBJ2-2	TGTGCCAGCAGCATATGGACAGGGGGCGGCACCGGGGAGCTGTTTTTT	CASSIWTGGGTGELFF
NA	once	11	TRBV28	TRBJ2-7	TGTGCCAGCAGTTCCCAGCACGAGCAGTACTTC	CASSSQHEQYF
TRBD1	NA	15	TRBV5-1	TRBJ2-7	TGCGCCAGCAGCTTACCCGGGACAGGGGGAGAAAGGCAGTACTTC	CASSLPGTGGERQYF
TRBD2	NA	14	TRBV29-1	TRBJ2-5	TGCAGCGTTGTTGAGGGACCACCGGGGGGGACCCAGTACTTC	CSVVEGPPGGTQYF
NA	NA	15	TRBV4-3	TRBJ1-5	TGCGCCAGCAGCCAAGATCCAGGAAATAATCAGCCCCAGCATTTT	CASSQDPGNNQPQHF
TRBD2	NA	17	TRBV27	TRBJ2-1	TGTGCCAGCAATGGGGGGGGACTAGCGGCCTCCTACAATGAGCAGTTCTTC	CASNGGGLAASYNEQFF
NA	NA	15	TRBV10-1	TRBJ1-1	TGCGCCAGCAGCGACAGACGGAGGATAGGGACTGAAGCTTTCTTT	CASSDRRRIGTEAFF